A selection of T cell receptor beta chains follows, all from one sample in a study of T cell repertoires and HLA-DP antigens. TCRdb's copy holds only in-frame clones and misses some; the assay was immunoSEQ multiplex PCR. Of over 60,000 clones listed, about 80% are singletons. Antigens for these TCRs are unknown. What was sequenced was CD4+ T cells from PBMCs. The source of these receptors is a man aged 60-69 years in good health and CMV-seronegative. Each CDR3 is given with its conserved first and last residue. D genes are given only for firm matches. Clone size is shown for a subset of rows, as once, few, many or a class of expanded clone.

d_call | j_call | v_call | clone_size | cdr3_aa | cdr3_nt
TRBD1 | TRBJ1-2 | TRBV18 | few | CASSSDVNRGYGYTF | TGTGCCAGCTCATCCGATGTCAACAGGGGCTATGGCTACACCTTC
. | TRBJ1-1 | TRBV28 | . | CASRYIGGNTEAFF | TGTGCCAGCAGGTACATAGGGGGGAACACTGAAGCTTTCTTT
TRBD1 | TRBJ1-2 | TRBV14 | . | CASSQDPAGGTYGYTF | TGTGCCAGCAGCCAAGATCCGGCAGGGGGGACCTATGGCTACACCTTC
. | TRBJ1-2 | TRBV6-1 | . | CASSESGGEYNGYTF | TGTGCCAGCAGCGAATCGGGGGGCGAGTACAATGGCTACACCTTC
. | TRBJ2-3 | TRBV10-2 | once | CASRDFYTDTQYF | TGCGCCAGCAGGGACTTTTACACAGATACGCAGTATTTT
. | TRBJ1-5 | TRBV6-1 | . | CASSAGRAGAQPQHF | TGTGCCAGCAGTGCGGGAAGGGCAGGGGCTCAGCCCCAGCATTTT
. | TRBJ2-7 | TRBV6-1 | . | CASNWSSGSYEQYF | TGTGCCAGCAACTGGTCCAGTGGATCCTACGAGCAGTACTTC
. | TRBJ1-4 | TRBV6-5 | . | CASSPGWGNEKLFF | TGTGCCAGCAGCCCCGGGTGGGGCAACGAAAAACTGTTTTTT
TRBD2 | TRBJ2-1 | TRBV27 | few | CASSSRPGTSGRALGNEQFF | TGTGCCAGCAGTTCCCGTCCCGGGACTAGCGGGAGGGCCTTGGGGAATGAGCAGTTCTTC
TRBD1 | TRBJ1-4 | TRBV19 | . | CASRRGQNEKLFF | TGTGCCAGTAGAAGGGGGCAGAATGAAAAACTGTTTTTT
. | TRBJ2-3 | TRBV9 | . | CASSVGDTFITDTQYF | TGTGCCAGCAGCGTAGGGGACACCTTTATCACAGATACGCAGTATTTT
. | TRBJ1-4 | TRBV30 | . | CAWSVKSREKLFF | TGTGCCTGGAGTGTAAAGTCCAGGGAAAAACTGTTTTTT
. | TRBJ1-6 | TRBV2 | many | CASNAAAGLHF | TGTGCCAGCAATGCCGCGGCGGGACTCCACTTT
TRBD2 | TRBJ2-5 | TRBV7-2 | few | CASSLVGREIGETQYF | TGTGCCAGCAGCTTAGTCGGGCGGGAGATAGGAGAGACCCAGTACTTC
. | TRBJ2-3 | TRBV5-4 | . | CASSLAFGGSDTQYF | TGTGCCAGCAGCTTGGCGTTTGGGGGTTCAGATACGCAGTATTTT
TRBD1 | TRBJ2-2 | TRBV6-4 | . | CASSRDRGFAGELFF | TGTGCCAGCAGTCGGGACAGGGGGTTCGCCGGGGAGCTGTTTTTT
. | TRBJ1-6 | TRBV7-2 | many | CASSWDRSSYNSPLHF | TGTGCCAGCAGCTGGGACCGGAGCTCCTATAATTCACCCCTCCACTTT
. | TRBJ2-3 | TRBV2 | few | CASTRGSTDTQYF | TGTGCCAGCACTCGGGGGAGCACAGATACGCAGTATTTT
TRBD1 | TRBJ1-2 | TRBV4-2 | few | CASSQADRGDRYTF | TGTGCCAGCAGCCAGGCGGACAGGGGTGATCGCTACACCTTC
. | TRBJ1-5 | TRBV19 | . | CASSILTGNRQPQHF | TGTGCCAGTAGTATACTCACAGGGAATCGTCAGCCCCAGCATTTT
. | TRBJ1-2 | TRBV29-1 | . | CSVVRQTSNYGYTF | TGCAGCGTTGTTCGCCAGACGAGTAACTATGGCTACACCTTC
. | TRBJ2-3 | TRBV7-2 | . | CASSPEYSADTQYF | TGTGCCAGCAGTCCAGAGTATAGCGCAGATACGCAGTATTTT
. | TRBJ1-2 | TRBV7-2 | . | CASSLSSGRGGYTF | TGTGCCAGCAGCTTGTCCTCGGGCCGAGGGGGCTACACCTTC
. | TRBJ2-5 | TRBV7-8 | . | CASSLGASAIPETQYF | TGTGCCAGCAGCTTAGGGGCTAGCGCCATCCCAGAGACCCAGTACTTC
. | TRBJ2-1 | TRBV2 | once | CASTLLRGPSYNEQFF | TGTGCCAGCACGCTCCTCCGCGGGCCCTCCTACAATGAGCAGTTCTTC
. | TRBJ1-3 | TRBV5-4 | . | CASSLTLLGGNTIYF | TGTGCCAGCAGCTTAACGCTGCTGGGGGGAAACACCATATATTTT
. | TRBJ1-3 | TRBV18 | once | CASSPQHKTSSGNTIYF | TGTGCCAGCTCACCGCAACACAAGACATCATCGGGAAACACCATATATTTT
. | TRBJ2-2 | TRBV9 | . | CASSVEKHTGELFF | TGTGCCAGCAGCGTAGAAAAGCATACCGGGGAGCTGTTTTTT
. | TRBJ2-3 | TRBV25-1 | once | CASSEFSRPDTQYF | TGTGCCAGCAGTGAATTCTCCAGACCCGATACGCAGTATTTT
. | TRBJ2-1 | TRBV2 | few | CASSLPHGGQFF | TGTGCCAGCAGTCTCCCCCATGGGGGGCAGTTCTTC
. | TRBJ2-2 | TRBV7-9 | . | CASSLALDGELFF | TGTGCCAGCAGCTTGGCCCTTGACGGGGAGCTGTTTTTT
TRBD1 | TRBJ1-3 | TRBV30 | once | CAWSPGQGNTIYF | TGTGCCTGGAGTCCGGGACAGGGAAACACCATATATTTT
TRBD1 | TRBJ1-5 | TRBV6-5 | . | CASSSDRGRQPQHF | TGTGCCAGCAGTTCAGACAGGGGGCGTCAGCCCCAGCATTTT
. | TRBJ1-2 | TRBV5-1 | once | CASSLGTLKGYTF | TGCGCCAGCAGCTTGGGGACTTTGAAAGGCTACACCTTC
. | TRBJ2-7 | TRBV2 | . | CASSEAPPPYEQYF | TGTGCCAGCAGTGAAGCCCCTCCCCCCTACGAGCAGTACTTC
TRBD2 | TRBJ2-5 | TRBV5-1 | few | CASSPGLAGVETQYF | TGCGCCAGCAGCCCGGGACTAGCGGGGGTTGAGACCCAGTACTTC
TRBD2 | TRBJ2-1 | TRBV10-3 | . | CALGKGGNEQFF | TGTGCCCTCGGGAAGGGAGGGAATGAGCAGTTCTTC
. | TRBJ1-2 | TRBV18 | once | CASSPPGYGYTF | TGTGCCAGCTCACCACCAGGCTATGGCTACACCTTC
. | TRBJ1-5 | TRBV7-3 | once | CASSLFPDQPQHF | TGTGCCAGCAGCTTATTCCCAGATCAGCCCCAGCATTTT
. | TRBJ2-2 | TRBV6-1 | . | CASSEQDSTGELFF | TGTGCCAGCAGTGAACAAGATTCCACCGGGGAGCTGTTTTTT
. | TRBJ2-5 | TRBV19 | once | CASSQTSETQYF | TGTGCCAGTAGCCAAACATCGGAGACCCAGTACTTC
. | TRBJ1-4 | TRBV5-4 | . | CASSYRAANEKLFF | TGTGCCAGCAGCTACAGGGCGGCTAATGAAAAACTGTTTTTT
. | TRBJ1-2 | TRBV28 | . | CASSLLQGGTNYGYTF | TGTGCCAGCAGTTTATTACAGGGAGGAACTAACTATGGCTACACCTTC
TRBD1 | TRBJ1-3 | TRBV7-9 | . | CASSLGQFDSGNTIYF | TGTGCCAGCAGCTTGGGACAGTTTGACTCTGGAAACACCATATATTTT
TRBD2 | TRBJ2-1 | TRBV2 | . | CASSGGGTSGSDEQFF | TGTGCCAGCAGTGGGGGAGGGACTAGCGGGAGCGATGAGCAGTTCTTC
. | TRBJ2-7 | TRBV21-1 | . | CASSKTCPSPEQYF | TGTGCCAGCAGCAAGACCTGCCCTAGCCCCGAGCAGTACTTC
TRBD1 | TRBJ1-1 | TRBV29-1 | . | CSVNTGGVGWAFF | TGCAGCGTTAATACAGGGGGCGTGGGGTGGGCTTTCTTT
TRBD2 | TRBJ2-1 | TRBV6-1 | once | CASSAGTSGSDEQFF | TGTGCCAGCAGTGCCGGGACTAGCGGGAGCGATGAGCAGTTCTTC
. | TRBJ2-7 | TRBV9 | . | CASSPRDIAFYEQYF | TGTGCCAGCAGCCCCCGGGACATTGCTTTCTACGAGCAGTACTTC
TRBD2 | TRBJ2-1 | TRBV7-9 | . | CASTHSGSYNEQFF | TGTGCCAGCACCCATAGCGGGTCCTACAATGAGCAGTTCTTC
TRBD2 | TRBJ2-2 | TRBV30 | . | CAWRRMGLTGELFF | TGTGCCTGGAGACGTATGGGACTAACCGGGGAGCTGTTTTTT
. | TRBJ1-5 | TRBV28 | . | CASSLRQERNQPQHF | TGTGCCAGCAGTTTACGCCAGGAGAGGAATCAGCCCCAGCATTTT
. | TRBJ2-5 | TRBV5-1 | once | CASSLGGPLEETQYF | TGCGCCAGCAGCTTGGGCGGCCCCCTCGAGGAGACCCAGTACTTC
TRBD1 | TRBJ2-3 | TRBV7-8 | once | CASGQGAVIGPTDTQYF | TGTGCGTCGGGACAGGGGGCAGTAATCGGGCCTACAGATACGCAGTATTTT
. | TRBJ2-7 | TRBV2 | . | CASSGGGRPSSYEQYF | TGTGCCAGCAGTGGGGGAGGACGGCCGAGCTCCTACGAGCAGTACTTC